This entry lists 9 T cell receptor beta chains sequenced from one sample in a study of Ad26.COV2.S vaccination and SARS-CoV-2 variants. Treatment denoted: some 20 received Ad26.COV2.S at low or high dose, single or two shots; five or six received placebo; per-sample allocation not given. The samples were gathered on day 63 after the first injection of vaccine or placebo. The repertoire was sequenced with immunoSEQ multiplex PCR; TCRdb's copy has only in-frame clones and lacks some. The table lists more than 400,000 clones, approximately 92% of them singletons, with about 1.7% in the top ten. The sequences come from peripheral blood, collected in a trial of Ad26.COV2.S vaccine versus placebo. The receptor source for this set is a person aged 18-65 years who received the Ad26.COV2.S COVID-19 vaccine or a placebo.

J is TRBJ1-2 and V is TRBV29-1; no clear D. The CDR3 covers 12 residues. Looked up from germline, CDR1 is SQVTM and CDR2 is ANQGSEA. V dropped 7 bases and J dropped 2 bases, with 11 bases sitting between them. CDR3 protein: CSAVGRNYGYTF. Written as DNA, the CDR3 is TGCAGCGCCGTGGGTCGAAACTATGGCTACACCTTC.

The genes are TRBV29-1 and TRBJ2-5; 11 bases are shared with TRBD2. The V gene's germline CDR1 is SQVTM and CDR2 ANQGSEA. The CDR3 consists of 17 residues. CDR3 sequence reads: CPRGGASGGPYQETQYF. The CDR3 nucleotides read TGCCCCCGTGGGGGGGCTAGCGGGGGGCCGTACCAAGAGACCCAGTACTTC.

This chain joins TRBV7-9 and TRBJ2-5; D unresolved. Germline CDR1 and CDR2: SEHNR and FQNEAQ (reference sequence). Trimming took 5 bases from V and 5 from J, leaving 3 bases between them. The CDR3 spans 10 residues. The CDR3 protein is CASSRETQYF. In nucleotides, the CDR3 is TGTGCCAGCAGCCGGGAGACCCAGTACTTC.

The chain has TRBV4-1 and TRBJ2-7, with D unresolved. Between the trimmed V and J ends, which lost 3 bases and 4 bases, there was a span of 10 bases. The germline CDR1 and CDR2 sequences are MGHRA and YSYEKL. The length of the CDR3 is 13 residues. This CDR3 is CASSQGMIYEQYF. The CDR3 DNA follows: TGCGCCAGCAGCCAGGGTATGATTTACGAGCAGTACTTC.

The CDR3 is CASSQTAPGGDGYTF. As DNA, the CDR3 is TGTGCCAGCAGCCAGACAGCTCCCGGTGGGGATGGCTACACCTTC. The V gene is TRBV5-6, the J gene TRBJ1-2; maybe TRBD1 (5 bases). This CDR3 is built from 15 residues. Trimming shortened V by 4 bases and J by 6 bases, and 19 bases separated the two germline ends. From germline, CDR1 is SGHDT and CDR2 YYEEEE.

The V and J genes are TRBV19 and TRBJ1-1; D is unresolved. The CDR3 is 13 amino acids. Deletions cut 5 bases from V and 4 bases from J, with 11 bases between. Looked up from germline, CDR1 is LNHDA and CDR2 is SQIVND (reference sequence). The CDR3 protein is CASSPTAFTEAFF. As DNA, the CDR3 is TGTGCCAGTAGTCCGACGGCGTTCACTGAAGCTTTCTTT.

V and J are TRBV6-2 or TRBV6-3 and TRBJ1-3; TRBD1 matches 7 bases. Germline loops: CDR1 MNHEY, CDR2 SVGEGT. The CDR3 is 15 amino acids. V lost 4 bases, J lost 4 bases, and 7 bases stayed unmatched. Written as DNA, the CDR3 is TGTGCCAGCAGTTTAAGACAGGGCCTCGGAAACACCATATATTTT. Its translation is CASSLRQGLGNTIYF.

The genes are TRBV4-3 and TRBJ2-1, with 10 bases that match TRBD2. Germline V CDR1 and CDR2: LGHNA, YSLEER. V lost 0 bases and J lost 4; bases outside the gene matches: 3. This CDR3 spans 16 amino acids. The CDR3 loop is CASSQELSGGYNEQFF. CDR3 sequence (DNA): TGCGCCAGCAGCCAAGAGCTTAGCGGGGGGTACAATGAGCAGTTCTTC.

This sequence joins TRBV10-1 and TRBJ2-7; 9 bases map to TRBD2. The CDR3 has 14 amino acids. Germline trimming cut 3 bases from V and 4 bases from J; bases unmatched to any gene: 4. Per the germline V gene, CDR1 is WNHNN and CDR2 is SYGVQD (reference sequence). The DNA of the CDR3 is TGCGCCAGCAGTGAAGGGACTAGCCGTTACGAGCAGTACTTC. Translating it yields CASSEGTSRYEQYF.